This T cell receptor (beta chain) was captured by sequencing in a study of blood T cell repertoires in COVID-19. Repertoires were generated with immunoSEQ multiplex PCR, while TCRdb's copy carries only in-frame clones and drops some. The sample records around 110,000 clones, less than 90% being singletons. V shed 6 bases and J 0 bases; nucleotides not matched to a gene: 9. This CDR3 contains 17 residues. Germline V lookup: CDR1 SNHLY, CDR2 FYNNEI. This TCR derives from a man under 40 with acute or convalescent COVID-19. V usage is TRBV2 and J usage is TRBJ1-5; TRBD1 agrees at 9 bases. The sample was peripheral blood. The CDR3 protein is CASRGGTGPYSNQPQHF. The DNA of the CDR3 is TGTGCCAGCAGGGGGGGGACAGGGCCTTATAGCAATCAGCCCCAGCATTTT.